This entry lists 3 T cell receptor beta chains sequenced from one sample in a study of cytomegalovirus exposure and HLA in healthy donors. The PCR employed 60 Vbeta primers together with 13 Jbeta primers. Profiled with immunoSEQ multiplex PCR; TCRdb holds only in-frame clones, not every one. The table includes about 180,000 clones, around three quarters detected once. The sequenced sample consisted of PBMCs. These receptor sequences come from a woman aged 50 to 60 in good health and CMV-seropositive.

The chain combines TRBV2 with TRBJ2-5, with 11 bases that match TRBD2. The trim removed 8 bases at V and 6 bases at J, leaving 11 bases unmatched. From germline, CDR1 is SNHLY and CDR2 FYNNEI. This CDR3 is built from 15 residues. The CDR3: CASLSTSGSVKTQYF. The CDR3, as DNA: TGTGCCAGCCTTTCTACTAGCGGGAGCGTGAAGACCCAGTACTTC.

A single count supports this clone. CDR3 DNA sequence: TGTGCCAGCAGTTCGGGGGTCGGTCAGCCCCAGCATTTT. This sequence encodes CASSSGVGQPQHF. V gene TRBV6-6 combines with J gene TRBJ1-5, with D possibly matching TRBD1 (5 bases). The CDR3 extends over 13 amino acids. V dropped 4 bases and J dropped 6 bases, with 10 bases sitting between them. Germline V gene data show CDR1 as MNHNY and CDR2 as SVGAGI (reference sequence).

The chain uses TRBV28 and TRBJ2-7; TRBD1 agrees at 7 bases. Germline trimming cut 6 bases from V and 4 bases from J; bases unmatched to any gene: 15. The CDR3 runs to 16 residues. The germline V gene has CDR1 MDHEN and CDR2 SYDVKM. The CDR3 region has the DNA TGTGCCAGCAGAACCACCCCCGGGACAGCAACTTACGAGCAGTACTTC. This translates into CASRTTPGTATYEQYF. Variable domain in full (rest from reference TRBV28 and TRBJ2-7): DVKVTQSSRYLVKRTGEKVFLECVQDMDHENMFWYRQDPGLGLRLIYFSYDVKMKEKGDIPEGYSVSREKKERFSLILESASTNQTSMYLCASRTTPGTATYEQYFGPGTRLTVT.